The clone carrying this TCR beta chain was seen ten or more times. Antigen: not known. No donor had other autoimmune disease, uncontrolled infection, pregnancy or lactation. As the template, RNA transcripts were used to amplify TCR beta CDR3 regions. The first round was an RT-PCR with HTBI primers, and the second round was a multiplex PCR. One entry per CDR3 protein results from TCRdb running MiXCR on the multiplex PCR reads. The top ten hold about 4% of the sample, which has roughly 600,000 distinct CDR3 sequences, under 45% seen once. The data belong to a study of Graves' ophthalmopathy and Graves' hyperthyroidism. Study context: Stable hyperthyroid donors showed no ophthalmopathy during 18 months follow-up. Study outcomes and limitations: Blood was where most expanded thyroid clonotypes above 0.001 frequency also turned up. Distinction of ophthalmopathy from stable hyperthyroidism by a 13-signature model reached approximately 88% sensitivity and 81.08% specificity.

The CDR3 has 18 residues. The V segment lost 3 bases and the J segment 1 base; nucleotides outside the gene matches: 9. Germline CDR1 and CDR2: KGHDR and SFDVKD. J is TRBJ2-2 and V is TRBV24-1, with TRBD1 matching over 8 bases. The clonotype originates from an adult man with Graves' hyperthyroidism. Sequenced input: peripheral blood or thyroid tissue (not recorded which). The CDR3 DNA is TGTGCCACCAGTGATAGGACAGGGAGAAGAGTGAACACCGGGGAGCTGTTTTTT. It specifies CATSDRTGRRVNTGELFF.